This T cell receptor beta chain was sequenced in a study of T cells in Graves' hyperthyroidism and ophthalmopathy. Investigators excluded patients with uncontrolled infection, other autoimmune disease, pregnancy or lactation. This clonotype was seen a handful of times. Amplification of TCR beta CDR3 regions was performed using RNA transcripts as template. HTBI primers were employed in a first-round RT-PCR of the TCR CDR3. TCRdb ran MiXCR on the multiplex PCR reads and lists one entry per CDR3 protein. The sample comprises about 360,000 distinct CDR3 sequences, about 13% of which are singletons, and 9.2% rests with the top ten. The CDR3 consists of 15 residues. V was pared by 1 base and J by 4 bases, with 11 bases between. Germline V gene sequence: CDR1 DFQATT, CDR2 SNEGSKA (reference sequence).

The specimen sequenced was blood. The chain combines TRBV20-1 with TRBJ1-6; no clear D. The TCR was taken from a young woman with Graves' hyperthyroidism. CDR3 bases: TGCAGTGCTAGAGGAGCCACCGGGTATAATTCACCCCTCCACTTT. Translated: CSARGATGYNSPLHF.